This paragraph reports one T cell receptor (beta chain). This sample is drawn from a study of blood T cell repertoires in COVID-19. The CDR3 covers 18 residues. The trim removed 3 bases at V and 1 base at J, leaving 6 bases unmatched. Germline V gives CDR1 LGHDT, CDR2 YNNKEL (reference sequence). Method: immunoSEQ multiplex PCR; TCRdb's copy keeps in-frame clones and lacks some. The sample has under 200,000 clones, roughly 88% seen once. The sequencing input was peripheral blood. The chain uses TRBV3-1 (or the pseudogene TRBV3-2) and TRBJ2-6, with 10 positions matching TRBD1. The TCR comes from a woman over 75 with acute or convalescent COVID-19. The CDR3 coding sequence is TGTGCCAGCAGCCAGCCGGGACAGGGGACTTCTGGGGCCAACGTCCTGACTTTC. This codes for CASSQPGQGTSGANVLTF.